Below, 6 T cell receptor beta chains from the same sample are listed, as sequenced in a study of T-cell memory formation after mild COVID-19 (dated by TCRdb to the early 2020s). Receptor amplification or capture employed 5' RACE. The data were produced on an Illumina NovaSeq 6000. TCRdb reanalyzed the raw reads on its own, using fastp at Q25 for trimming and MiXCR for clone calling, and kept in-frame beta chains. Merged by CDR3 protein, the rows form single entries marked with the most common genes and DNA. Within this sample are roughly 350,000 distinct CDR3 sequences, with around 28% of them counted one time only. The leading ten clones occupy roughly 12% of the sample. Source material: PBMCs or a T cell subset sorted from them (not recorded which). These receptors all come from an adult woman who had mild COVID-19 (a few samples of this study predate the infection). The sample titles of this study are shuffled in the database, so cell type and time point are left out; the donor was told from shared clones.

V is TRBV4-2 and J is TRBJ1-2; D gene uncertain. The CDR3 extends over 14 amino acids. Germline CDR1 reads LGHNA; CDR2 reads YNFKEQ. The V end was cut by 0 bases, the J end by 6 bases, with 11 bases between. This CDR3 is CASSQESGINGYTF. CDR3 coding DNA: TGTGCCAGCAGCCAAGAGTCCGGGATCAATGGCTACACCTTC.

This chain joins TRBV5-6 and TRBJ1-2; D is possibly TRBD1 (5 bases). The CDR3 spans 14 residues. Germline V gene data show CDR1 as SGHDT and CDR2 as YYEEEE. V was pared by 3 bases and J by 4 bases, with 13 bases between. Here the CDR3 DNA reads TGTGCCAGCAGCTCGGCCCATGGGGGCTATGGCTACACCTTC. It translates to CASSSAHGGYGYTF. Looking up the rest from reference TRBV5-6 and TRBJ1-2 gives the full variable domain: DAGVTQSPTHLIKTRGQQVTLRCSPKSGHDTVSWYQQALGQGPQFIFQYYEEEERQRGNFPDRFSGHQFPNYSSELNVNALLLGDSALYLCASSSAHGGYGYTFGSGTRLTVV.

The V gene is TRBV4-3, the J gene TRBJ2-1; D is unclear. CDR3 size: 14 residues. Germline V gene data show CDR1 as LGHNA and CDR2 as YSLEER. V was shortened by 1 base and J by 6 bases, with 10 bases between the two germline ends. The CDR3 nucleotides are TGCGCCAGCAGCCAAGCTCCGGATCGCAATGAGCAGTTCTTC. It yields the protein CASSQAPDRNEQFF.

Details on this clonotype: One end of the junction varies from germline; a read error may be responsible. V and J are TRBV2 and TRBJ2-5; D possibly corresponds to TRBD2 (5 bases). There are 12 residues in the CDR3. Per germline, CDR1 SNHLY and CDR2 FYNNEI. The CDR3 nucleotides are TGTGCCAGCAGTGTTCTGCGGACTGGGCCCTCGTTC. Translation gives CASSVLRTGPSF.

The gene calls are TRBV20-1 and TRBJ2-7; 7 bases match TRBD2. Germline CDR1 DFQATT, CDR2 SNEGSKA (reference sequence). V trimming: 5 bases; J trimming: 5 bases; junction bases outside the gene matches: 12. The CDR3 is 14 residues long. The CDR3 reads CSAAREGKDDEQYF. The CDR3 region has the DNA TGCAGTGCTGCCAGGGAGGGGAAGGACGACGAGCAGTACTTC.

This clonotype was found a few times. The chain joins TRBV7-6 to TRBJ2-3; 8 nucleotides agree with TRBD1. V shed 4 bases, J shed 2 bases, and the junction held 5 bases outside the gene matches. CDR3 length equals 15 residues. Germline CDR1 SGHVS, CDR2 FNYEAQ. The CDR3: CASSSGTGTTDTQYF. CDR3 bases: TGTGCCAGCAGCTCGGGGACAGGAACCACAGATACGCAGTATTTT. Drawing the rest from reference TRBV7-6 and TRBJ2-3, the complete variable domain is GAGVSQSPRYKVTKRGQDVALRCDPISGHVSLYWYRQALGQGPEFLTYFNYEAQQDKSGLPNDRFSAERPEGSISTLTIQRTEQRDSAMYRCASSSGTGTTDTQYFGPGTRLTVL.